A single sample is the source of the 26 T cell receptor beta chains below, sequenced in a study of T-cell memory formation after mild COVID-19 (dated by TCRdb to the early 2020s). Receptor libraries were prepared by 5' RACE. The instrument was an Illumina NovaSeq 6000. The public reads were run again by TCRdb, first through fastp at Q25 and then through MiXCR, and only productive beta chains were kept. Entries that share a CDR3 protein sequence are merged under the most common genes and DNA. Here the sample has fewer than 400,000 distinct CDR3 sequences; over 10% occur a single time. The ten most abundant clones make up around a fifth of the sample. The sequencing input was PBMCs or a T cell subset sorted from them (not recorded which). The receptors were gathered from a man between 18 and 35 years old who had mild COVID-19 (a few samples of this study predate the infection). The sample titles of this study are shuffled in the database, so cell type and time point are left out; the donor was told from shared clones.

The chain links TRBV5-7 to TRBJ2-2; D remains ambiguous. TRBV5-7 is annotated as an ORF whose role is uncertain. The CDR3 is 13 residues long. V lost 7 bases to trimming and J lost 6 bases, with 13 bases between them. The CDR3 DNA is TGTGCCAGCGGCTCATGGATGCCCGGGGAGCTGTTTTTT. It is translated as CASGSWMPGELFF.

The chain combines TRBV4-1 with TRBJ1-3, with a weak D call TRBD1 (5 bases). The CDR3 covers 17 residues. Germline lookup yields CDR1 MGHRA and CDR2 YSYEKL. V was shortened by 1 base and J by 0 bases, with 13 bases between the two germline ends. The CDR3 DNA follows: TGCGCCAGCAGCCAAGCGTGGGGCTGGGGCTCTGGAAACACCATATATTTT. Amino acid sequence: CASSQAWGWGSGNTIYF.

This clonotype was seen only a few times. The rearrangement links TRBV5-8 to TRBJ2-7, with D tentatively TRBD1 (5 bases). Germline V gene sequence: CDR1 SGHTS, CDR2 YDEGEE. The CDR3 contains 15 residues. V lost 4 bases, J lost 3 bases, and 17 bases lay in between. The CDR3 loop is CASSVDNLGIYEQYF. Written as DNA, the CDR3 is TGTGCCAGCAGCGTGGACAATCTAGGGATCTACGAGCAGTACTTC.

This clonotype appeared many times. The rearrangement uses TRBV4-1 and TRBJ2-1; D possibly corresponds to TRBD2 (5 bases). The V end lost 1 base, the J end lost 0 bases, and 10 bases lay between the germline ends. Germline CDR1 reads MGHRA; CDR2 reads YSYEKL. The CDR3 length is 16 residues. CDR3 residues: CASSQGSGSSYNEQFF. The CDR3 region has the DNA TGCGCCAGCAGCCAAGGGAGCGGAAGCTCCTACAATGAGCAGTTCTTC.

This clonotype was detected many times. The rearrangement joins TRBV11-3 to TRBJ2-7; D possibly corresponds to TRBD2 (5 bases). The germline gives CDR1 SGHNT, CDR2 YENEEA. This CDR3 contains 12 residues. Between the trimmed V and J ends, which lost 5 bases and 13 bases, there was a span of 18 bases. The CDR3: CASSPYGGALYF. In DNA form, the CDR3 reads TGTGCCAGCAGCCCCTACGGAGGCGCGTTATACTTC.

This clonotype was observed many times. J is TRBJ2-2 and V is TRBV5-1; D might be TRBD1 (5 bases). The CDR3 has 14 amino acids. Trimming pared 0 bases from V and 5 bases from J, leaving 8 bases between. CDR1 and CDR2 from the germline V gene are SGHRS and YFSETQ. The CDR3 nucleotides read TGCGCCAGCAGCTTGGCCCAGGGAACCGGGGAGCTGTTTTTT. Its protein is CASSLAQGTGELFF.

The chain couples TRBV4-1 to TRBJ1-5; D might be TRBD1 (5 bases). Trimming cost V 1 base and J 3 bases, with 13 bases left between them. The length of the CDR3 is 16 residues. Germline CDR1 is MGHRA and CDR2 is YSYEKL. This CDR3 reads CASSQVAGTDNQPQHF. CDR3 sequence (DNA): TGCGCCAGCAGCCAAGTCGCGGGGACGGACAATCAGCCCCAGCATTTT.

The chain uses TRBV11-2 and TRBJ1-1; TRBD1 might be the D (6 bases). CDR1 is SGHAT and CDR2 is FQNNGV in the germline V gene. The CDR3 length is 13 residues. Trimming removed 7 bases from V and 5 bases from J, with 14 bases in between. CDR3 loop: CASTLTGSTEAFF. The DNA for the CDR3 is TGTGCCAGCACCCTCACAGGGTCGACTGAAGCTTTCTTT.

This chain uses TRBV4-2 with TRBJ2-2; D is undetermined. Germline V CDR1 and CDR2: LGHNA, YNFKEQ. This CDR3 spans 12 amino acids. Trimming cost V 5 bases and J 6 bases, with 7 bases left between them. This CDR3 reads CASSGGAGELFF. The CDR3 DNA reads TGTGCCAGCAGCGGTGGCGCCGGGGAGCTGTTTTTT.

CDR3 nucleotides: TGTGCCATCAGTGAGTCGGGTGCAAAGGAAACCCAGTACTTC. Encoded protein: CAISESGAKETQYF. The chain combines TRBV10-3 with TRBJ2-5; D gene uncertain. V lost 0 bases, J lost 8 bases, and 13 bases lay in between. This CDR3 is built from 14 residues. Germline loops: CDR1 ENHRY, CDR2 SYGVKD.

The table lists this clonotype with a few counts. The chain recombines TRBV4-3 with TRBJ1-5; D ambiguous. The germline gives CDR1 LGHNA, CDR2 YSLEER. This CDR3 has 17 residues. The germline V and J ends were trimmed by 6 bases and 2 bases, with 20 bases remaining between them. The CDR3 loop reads CASSEVFFPLGNQPQHF. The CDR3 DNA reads TGCGCCAGCAGTGAAGTCTTTTTTCCCCTCGGCAATCAGCCCCAGCATTTT.

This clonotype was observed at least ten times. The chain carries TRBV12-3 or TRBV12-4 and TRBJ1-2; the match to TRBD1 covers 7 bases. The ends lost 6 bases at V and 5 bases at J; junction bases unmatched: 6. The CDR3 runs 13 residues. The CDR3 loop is CASRDRQGYGYTF. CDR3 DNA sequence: TGTGCCAGCAGGGACAGACAGGGATATGGCTACACCTTC.

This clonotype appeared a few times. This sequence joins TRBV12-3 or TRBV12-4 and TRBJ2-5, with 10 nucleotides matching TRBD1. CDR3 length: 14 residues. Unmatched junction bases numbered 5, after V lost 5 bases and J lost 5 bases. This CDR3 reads CASSRQGADETQYF. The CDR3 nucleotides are TGTGCCAGCAGTCGACAGGGGGCGGATGAGACCCAGTACTTC.

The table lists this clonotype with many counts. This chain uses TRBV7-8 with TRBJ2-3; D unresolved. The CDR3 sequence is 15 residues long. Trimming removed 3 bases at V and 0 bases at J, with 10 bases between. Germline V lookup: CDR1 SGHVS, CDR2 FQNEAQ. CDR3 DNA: TGTGCCAGCAGCTTTTCTAGTGCTAGCACAGATACGCAGTATTTT. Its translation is CASSFSSASTDTQYF. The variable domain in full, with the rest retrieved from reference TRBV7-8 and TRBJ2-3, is GAGVSQSPRYKVAKRGQDVALRCDPISGHVSLFWYQQALGQGPEFLTYFQNEAQLDKSGLPSDRFFAERPEGSVSTLKIQRTQQEDSAVYLCASSFSSASTDTQYFGPGTRLTVL.

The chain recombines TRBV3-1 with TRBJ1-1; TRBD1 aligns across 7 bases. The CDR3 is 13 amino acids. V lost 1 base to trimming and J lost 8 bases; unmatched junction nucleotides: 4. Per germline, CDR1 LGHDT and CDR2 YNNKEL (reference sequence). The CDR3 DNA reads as TGTGCCAGCAGCCAAGGGACAGGCCTCGAAGCTTTCTTT. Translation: CASSQGTGLEAFF.

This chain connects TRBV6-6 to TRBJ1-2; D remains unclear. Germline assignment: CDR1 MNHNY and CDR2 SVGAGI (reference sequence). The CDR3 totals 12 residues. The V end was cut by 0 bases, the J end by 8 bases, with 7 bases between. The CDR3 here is CASSYSSLGYTF. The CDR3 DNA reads TGTGCCAGCAGTTACTCTTCATTGGGCTACACCTTC.

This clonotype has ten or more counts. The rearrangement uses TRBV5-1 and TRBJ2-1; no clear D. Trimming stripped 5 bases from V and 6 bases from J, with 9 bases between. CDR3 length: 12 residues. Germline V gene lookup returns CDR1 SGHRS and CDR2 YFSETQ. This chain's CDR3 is CASSLQINEQFF. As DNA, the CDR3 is TGCGCCAGCAGTTTACAGATCAATGAGCAGTTCTTC.

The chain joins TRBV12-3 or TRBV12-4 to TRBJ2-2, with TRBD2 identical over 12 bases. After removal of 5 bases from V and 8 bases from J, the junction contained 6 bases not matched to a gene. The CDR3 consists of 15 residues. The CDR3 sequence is CASSPRLAGEGELFF. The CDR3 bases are TGTGCCAGCAGTCCCCGACTAGCGGGGGAGGGGGAGCTGTTTTTT.

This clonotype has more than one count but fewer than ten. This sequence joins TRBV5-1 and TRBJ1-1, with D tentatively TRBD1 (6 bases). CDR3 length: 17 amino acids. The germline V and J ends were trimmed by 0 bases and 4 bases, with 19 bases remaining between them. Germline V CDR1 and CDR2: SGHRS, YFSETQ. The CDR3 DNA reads TGCGCCAGCAGCTTGGAAGGGCGGGGGCCCAGGGGCACTGAAGCTTTCTTT. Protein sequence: CASSLEGRGPRGTEAFF.

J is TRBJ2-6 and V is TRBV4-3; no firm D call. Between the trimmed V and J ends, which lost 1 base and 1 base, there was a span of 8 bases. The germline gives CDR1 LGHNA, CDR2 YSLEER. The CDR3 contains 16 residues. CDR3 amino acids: CASSQAGWSGANVLTF. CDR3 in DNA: TGCGCCAGCAGCCAAGCCGGCTGGTCTGGGGCCAACGTCCTGACTTTC.

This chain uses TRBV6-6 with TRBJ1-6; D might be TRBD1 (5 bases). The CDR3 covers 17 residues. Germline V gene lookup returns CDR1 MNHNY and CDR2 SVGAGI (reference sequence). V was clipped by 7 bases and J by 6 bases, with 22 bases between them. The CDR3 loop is CASTTRAGTFLNSPLHF. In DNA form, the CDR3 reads TGTGCCAGCACCACTCGGGCCGGGACTTTCCTTAATTCACCCCTCCACTTT.

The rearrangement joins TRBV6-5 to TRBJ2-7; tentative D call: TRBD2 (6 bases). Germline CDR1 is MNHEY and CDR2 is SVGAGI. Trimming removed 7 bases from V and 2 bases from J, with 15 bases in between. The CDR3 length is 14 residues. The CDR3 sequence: CASTSSRGTYEQYF. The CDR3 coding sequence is TGTGCCAGCACTTCATCCCGGGGGACCTACGAGCAGTACTTC.

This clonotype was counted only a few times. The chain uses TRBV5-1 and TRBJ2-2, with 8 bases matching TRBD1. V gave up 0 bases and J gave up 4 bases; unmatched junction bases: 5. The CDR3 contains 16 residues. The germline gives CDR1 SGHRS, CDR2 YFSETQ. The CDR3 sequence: CASSLGAGGFTGELFF. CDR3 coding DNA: TGCGCCAGCAGCTTGGGGGCAGGGGGCTTCACCGGGGAGCTGTTTTTT.

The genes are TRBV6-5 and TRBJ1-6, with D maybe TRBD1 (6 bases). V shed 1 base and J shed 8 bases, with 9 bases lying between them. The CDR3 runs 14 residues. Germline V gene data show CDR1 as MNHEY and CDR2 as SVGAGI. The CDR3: CASSYYRAHSPLHF. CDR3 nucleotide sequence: TGTGCCAGCAGTTACTACAGGGCCCATTCACCCCTCCACTTT.

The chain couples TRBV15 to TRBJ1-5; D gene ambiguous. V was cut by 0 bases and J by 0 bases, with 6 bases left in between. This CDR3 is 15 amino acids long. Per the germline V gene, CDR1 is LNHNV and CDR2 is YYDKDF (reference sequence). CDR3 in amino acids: CATSRDGYSNQPQHF. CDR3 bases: TGTGCCACCAGCAGAGATGGGTATAGCAATCAGCCCCAGCATTTT.

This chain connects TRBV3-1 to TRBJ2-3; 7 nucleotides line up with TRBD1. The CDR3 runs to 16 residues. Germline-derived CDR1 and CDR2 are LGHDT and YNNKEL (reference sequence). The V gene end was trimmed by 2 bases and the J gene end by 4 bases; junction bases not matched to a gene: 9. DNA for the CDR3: TGTGCCAGCAGCCAATGGGTGAGGGGGCCCGCAGATACGCAGTATTTT. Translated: CASSQWVRGPADTQYF.